This TCR beta chain comes out of a study of CD8 T cells in Susac syndrome. Germline CDR1 is SGHTA and CDR2 is FQGNSA. The CDR3 is 15 amino acids. Trimming took off 3 bases at V and 1 base at J, with 7 bases between the two ends. Blood CD8+ and CD4+ T cells underwent high-throughput TCR beta sequencing. Random hexamers served to reverse transcribe about 0.45 to 1 ug RNA. Each CDR3 protein gets one entry after TCRdb re-called the immunoSEQ multiplex PCR reads with MiXCR. The sample has 150,000 to 200,000 distinct CDR3 sequences, around 95% seen once. The sequence was collected from a human donor in good health. The sample comprised CD4+ T cells from PBMCs. The chain uses TRBV7-2 and TRBJ2-6; D gene ambiguous. The CDR3 here is CASSFAKSGANVLTF. For the CDR3, the DNA is TGTGCCAGCAGCTTTGCAAAATCTGGGGCCAACGTCCTGACTTTC.